Listed below are T cell receptor beta chains from one sample, sequenced in a study of metastatic and nonmetastatic thyroid tumors. MiXCR re-clonotyped the PCR reads for TCRdb. This table has around 30,000 clones, roughly 15% appearing once. Sample: blood. The source of these receptors is a female donor with papillary thyroid cancer or a benign thyroid nodule (not recorded which). Some clones in this sample may be carry-over from other donors' samples. Both conserved end residues are part of each CDR3. A D gene is named only where the DNA matches it firmly. Clone size is stated in some rows and not others, as once, few, many or a class when expanded.

d_gene,len,j_gene,v_gene,abundance,CDR3nt,CDR3aa
-,12,TRBJ1-4,TRBV10-3,few,TGTGCCATCACCCATCGGACCGGTTTACTGTTTTTT,CAITHRTGLLFF
-,11,TRBJ2-3,TRBV6-1,few,TGTGCCAGCAGTGAAGCAACGACGCAGTATTTT,CASSEATTQYF
-,18,TRBJ2-3,TRBV6-5,-,TGTGCCAGCAGTTACTCGGGTTGGACGCTGGTCGTCACAGATACGCAGTATTTT,CASSYSGWTLVVTDTQYF
-,13,TRBJ2-5,TRBV28,few,TGTGCCAGCAGTTTGGGGACTCCGTCGACCCAGTACTTC,CASSLGTPSTQYF
-,15,TRBJ1-1,TRBV20-1,many,TGCAGTGCCCTACAGGGATCGAAAATGAACACTGAAGCTTTCTTT,CSALQGSKMNTEAFF
-,15,TRBJ2-4,TRBV6-5,many,TGTGCCAGCAGTTACTCGGGGACGGGCATAAACATTCAGTACTTC,CASSYSGTGINIQYF
-,12,TRBJ2-7,TRBV10-3,many,TGTGCCATCAGTGAAGCTGTCTCCGAGCAGTACTTC,CAISEAVSEQYF
TRBD2,16,TRBJ2-1,TRBV6-4,many,TGTGCCAGCAGTGAAGGTGGCGGGAGGGGTTACAATGAGCAGTTCTTC,CASSEGGGRGYNEQFF
-,15,TRBJ1-4,TRBV28,many,TGTGCCAGCAGTTTCGGGGGGTGGTTTAATGAAAAACTGTTTTTT,CASSFGGWFNEKLFF
-,12,TRBJ2-3,TRBV10-2,many,TGCGCCAGCGCAGGCACACCAGATACGCGGTATTTT,CASAGTPDTRYF
-,16,TRBJ2-7,TRBV6-2/TRBV6-3,medium-sized,TGTGCCAGCAGTTACTCCAGTGCCTTGAACCCCTACGAGCAGTACTTC,CASSYSSALNPYEQYF
-,21,TRBJ2-3,TRBV2,few,TGTGCCAGCAGTGAAGCGCTTTTTGGCCGTTCGGCCAGGGCGTTTGGAGATACGCAGTATTTT,CASSEALFGRSARAFGDTQYF
-,13,TRBJ2-5,TRBV11-2,-,TGTGCCAGCAGCTTTTACGGCGGGGAGACCCAGTACTTC,CASSFYGGETQYF
-,12,TRBJ1-2,TRBV12-3/TRBV12-4,-,TGTGCCGTAGGACACCCTAACTATGGCTACACCTTC,CAVGHPNYGYTF